This record concerns one TCR beta chain sequence. The data were taken from a study of blood T cell repertoires in COVID-19. Study-wide context: Samples came from the United States, Italy and Spain, spanning acute and convalescent COVID-19.

Ages ranged from about 18 to 89 years, with residence in 24 US areas. The study assigned cohorts using participant-reported clinical history. This CDR3 region has 19 residues. The germline CDR1 and CDR2 sequences are SGHRS and YFSETQ. The V gene lost 1 base and the J gene lost 0 bases, with 17 bases spanning the gap. As originally analysed: By means of reference gene primer amplification, nucleated cell counts were estimated. Produced via immunoSEQ multiplex PCR; TCRdb's table is partial and in-frame only. That table furnishes V, J and clone size, whereas the DNA furnished D and trimming. The sample lists 250,000 to 300,000 clones, roughly 90% seen once, with around 0.9% in the top ten.

The sample taken for sequencing was PBMCs or T cells enriched from blood (not recorded which). This sequence joins TRBV5-1 and TRBJ2-6; possible D gene TRBD2, 5 bases. The sequence came from a woman aged 25-40 years who had recovered from COVID-19. The CDR3 region is CASSLTGSPRNSGANVLTF. CDR3 bases: TGCGCCAGCAGCTTGACGGGGAGCCCACGCAACTCTGGGGCCAACGTCCTGACTTTC.